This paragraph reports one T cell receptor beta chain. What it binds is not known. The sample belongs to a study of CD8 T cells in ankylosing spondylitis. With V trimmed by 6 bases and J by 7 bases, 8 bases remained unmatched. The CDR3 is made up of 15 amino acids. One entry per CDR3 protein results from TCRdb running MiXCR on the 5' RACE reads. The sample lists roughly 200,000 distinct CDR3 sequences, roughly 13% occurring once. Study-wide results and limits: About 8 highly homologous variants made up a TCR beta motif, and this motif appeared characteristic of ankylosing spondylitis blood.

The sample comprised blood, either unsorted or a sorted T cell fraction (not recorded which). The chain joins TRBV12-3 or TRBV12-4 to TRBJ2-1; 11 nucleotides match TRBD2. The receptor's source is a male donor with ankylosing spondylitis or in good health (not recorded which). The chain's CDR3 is CASRHGTSGANEQFF. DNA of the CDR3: TGTGCCAGCAGACATGGGACTAGCGGAGCGAATGAGCAGTTCTTC.